The 23 T cell receptor beta chains given below trace back to one sample, sequenced in a study of CD8 T cells in Susac syndrome. RNA totalling about 0.5 to 1 ug underwent reverse transcription with random hexamers. TCRdb independently ran MiXCR on the immunoSEQ multiplex PCR reads; one entry per CDR3 protein. The table lists over 95,000 distinct CDR3 sequences, about nine tenths of them singletons. The sequencing sample was made of CD4+ T cells from PBMCs. Every receptor here comes from a human donor in good health.

The gene calls are TRBV12-3 or TRBV12-4 and TRBJ2-1, with 10 nucleotides matching TRBD2. The V gene end was trimmed by 6 bases and the J gene end by 4 bases; junction bases not matched to a gene: 6. This CDR3 is 15 amino acids long. CDR3 coding DNA: TGTGCCAGCAGGCCCACTAGCGGGGTATACAATGAGCAGTTCTTC. The encoded protein is CASRPTSGVYNEQFF.

The CDR3 loop is CSARPGSTYEQYF. CDR3 sequence (DNA): TGCAGTGCTAGACCCGGGAGCACCTACGAGCAGTACTTC. The chain joins TRBV20-1 to TRBJ2-7, with a weak D call TRBD2 (6 bases). There are 13 residues in the CDR3. Germline-derived CDR1 and CDR2 are DFQATT and SNEGSKA (reference sequence). The ends were cut back, 2 bases at V and 2 bases at J, with 10 bases in the middle.

The V and J genes are TRBV6-2 or TRBV6-3 and TRBJ1-5, with D unclear. CDR1 is MNHEY, CDR2 SVGEGT, per germline. Trimming took 2 bases from V and 4 from J, leaving 6 bases between them. This CDR3 has 13 amino acids. CDR3 protein: CASSYPRNQPQHF. The CDR3 DNA sequence: TGTGCCAGCAGTTACCCCAGGAATCAGCCCCAGCATTTT.

V is TRBV7-9 and J is TRBJ2-7, with D uncertain. V was pared by 1 base and J by 5 bases, with 3 bases between. There are 11 residues in the CDR3. Germline loops: CDR1 SEHNR, CDR2 FQNEAQ (reference sequence). CDR3 region: CASSLVDEQYF. The CDR3 DNA reads as TGTGCCAGCAGCTTAGTTGACGAGCAGTACTTC.

The chain recombines TRBV7-8 with TRBJ2-1, with 8 positions matching TRBD1. V shed 3 bases and J 7 bases; nucleotides not matched to a gene: 8. Germline CDR1 SGHVS, CDR2 FQNEAQ. The CDR3 has 15 amino acids. The CDR3 coding sequence is TGTGCCAGCAGCTTTCCAGGGGGCACCTCAAATGAGCAGTTCTTC. This sequence encodes CASSFPGGTSNEQFF.

The V call is TRBV12-3 or TRBV12-4, the J call TRBJ1-2, with TRBD1 as a possible D gene (5 bases). The CDR3 is made up of 16 amino acids. V was clipped by 5 bases and J by 4 bases, with 20 bases between them. In nucleotides, the CDR3 is TGTGCCAGCAGTCCCGCGGTGGGAACAGGTGGCTATGGCTACACCTTC. It encodes CASSPAVGTGGYGYTF.

The chain links TRBV7-2 to TRBJ2-7; D is uncertain. The CDR3 length is 14 residues. Germline V lookup: CDR1 SGHTA, CDR2 FQGNSA. Trimming removed 1 base at V and 3 bases at J, with 10 bases between. CDR3 protein: CASSLGVAHYEQYF. The CDR3 coding sequence is TGTGCCAGCAGCTTAGGGGTGGCCCACTACGAGCAGTACTTC.

The gene calls are TRBV12-3 or TRBV12-4 and TRBJ2-3; 11 bases match TRBD2. V lost 5 bases, J lost 0 bases, and 7 bases stayed unmatched. The CDR3 runs 17 residues. The CDR3 reads CASSPGLAVRSTDTQYF. The CDR3 DNA follows: TGTGCCAGCAGTCCGGGACTAGCGGTTCGTAGCACAGATACGCAGTATTTT.

The chain employs TRBV5-1 and TRBJ1-3; unclear D gene. V was trimmed by 0 bases and J by 4 bases, leaving 5 bases between them. The CDR3 loop spans 13 amino acids. From germline, CDR1 is SGHRS and CDR2 YFSETQ. The chain's CDR3 is CASSLEGGNTIYF. The CDR3, as DNA: TGCGCCAGCAGCTTGGAGGGAGGAAACACCATATATTTT.

The genes are TRBV19 and TRBJ2-1, with 9 bases that match TRBD2. Germline CDR1 and CDR2: LNHDA and SQIVND (reference sequence). The CDR3 is 13 residues long. V lost 4 bases to trimming and J lost 7 bases; unmatched junction nucleotides: 2. The CDR3 coding sequence is TGTGCCAGTAGTAGGCTAGCGGGGAATGAGCAGTTCTTC. Its translation: CASSRLAGNEQFF.

The chain couples TRBV30 to TRBJ2-5, with D unresolved. Looked up from germline, CDR1 is GTSNPN and CDR2 is SVGIG (reference sequence). This CDR3 region has 11 residues. Trimming removed 3 bases at V and 3 bases at J, with 5 bases between. The CDR3 loop reads CAWRMKETQYF. The CDR3 DNA reads TGTGCCTGGAGAATGAAAGAGACCCAGTACTTC.

V is TRBV29-1 and J is TRBJ1-2; D call uncertain. The CDR3 has 12 amino acids. CDR1 is SQVTM and CDR2 is ANQGSEA in the germline V gene. The CDR3 DNA sequence: TGCCTCGTAGGCCCTCTGGACTATGGCTACACCTTC. This translates into CLVGPLDYGYTF.

The chain carries TRBV7-3 and TRBJ2-2; weak D call: TRBD1 (5 bases). The germline gives CDR1 SGHTA, CDR2 FQGTGA. Trimming shortened V by 5 bases and J by 2 bases, and 18 bases separated the two germline ends. This CDR3 contains 17 residues. CDR3 amino acids: CASSPLDKPLNTGELFF. CDR3 DNA: TGTGCCAGCAGCCCGCTGGACAAGCCGCTTAACACCGGGGAGCTGTTTTTT.

As DNA, the CDR3 is TGTGCCTGGAGTGTGTTGGTCCACGAGCAGTACTTC. Protein sequence: CAWSVLVHEQYF. The J gene is TRBJ2-7, the V gene TRBV30, with no clear D. The CDR3 totals 12 residues. V lost 0 bases, J lost 5 bases, and 8 bases lay in between. Germline V gene lookup returns CDR1 GTSNPN and CDR2 SVGIG (reference sequence).

This sequence joins TRBV10-3 and TRBJ2-1; the match to TRBD2 covers 9 bases. The CDR3 has 16 residues. Germline CDR1 ENHRY, CDR2 SYGVKD. Trimming cost V 4 bases and J 4 bases; bases outside gene matches: 8. CDR3 protein: CAISGGGGEFYNEQFF. CDR3 bases: TGTGCCATCAGTGGAGGCGGGGGGGAATTTTACAATGAGCAGTTCTTC.

The chain links TRBV29-1 to TRBJ2-6; D not certain. The CDR3 totals 13 residues. Trimming shortened V by 7 bases and J by 0 bases, and 7 bases separated the two germline ends. Germline CDR1 SQVTM, CDR2 ANQGSEA. CDR3 DNA sequence: TGCAGCGCCGACATCTCTGGGGCCAACGTCCTGACTTTC. Protein product: CSADISGANVLTF.

The chain is built from TRBV6-4 and TRBJ2-3; unclear D gene. Germline CDR1 is MRHNA and CDR2 is SNTAGT. The CDR3 length is 13 residues. The ends were cut back, 4 bases at V and 2 bases at J, with 7 bases in the middle. CDR3 nucleotides: TGTGCCAGCAGTGTCGACTTCACAGATACGCAGTATTTT. Its protein is CASSVDFTDTQYF.

This clonotype occurred once. The chain combines TRBV7-9 with TRBJ2-4; D possibly corresponds to TRBD1 (5 bases). V lost 4 bases and J lost 6, with 13 bases in between. The CDR3 is 14 residues long. CDR1 is SEHNR and CDR2 is FQNEAQ in the germline V gene (reference sequence). CDR3 residues: CASSSRKQGNIQYF. CDR3 nucleotide sequence: TGTGCCAGCAGCTCGAGAAAGCAGGGAAACATTCAGTACTTC.

On this clonotype: One junction end does not reproduce the germline sequence, and a read error may be involved. This chain connects TRBV6-2 or TRBV6-3 to TRBJ1-6; D ambiguous. The CDR3 spans 12 residues. The germline V gene encodes CDR1 MNHEY and CDR2 SVGEGT. The CDR3 DNA reads TGCGCAACTTCCGGTGCGAATTCACCCCTCCATTTT. This codes for CATSGANSPLHF.

V and J are TRBV7-8 and TRBJ2-7, with a tentative D call TRBD2 (6 bases). Germline-derived CDR1 and CDR2 are SGHVS and FQNEAQ. The CDR3 sequence is 16 residues long. With 5 bases removed from V and 4 bases from J, the gap between germline ends came to 21 bases. The DNA for the CDR3 is TGTGCCAGCAGCGGAGGGGCCGACGGCCGGAGATACGAGCAGTACTTC. Translating gives CASSGGADGRRYEQYF.

V and J are TRBV7-2 and TRBJ2-7; D unclear. This CDR3 has 15 residues. Germline V gene lookup returns CDR1 SGHTA and CDR2 FQGNSA. With 1 base removed from V and 3 bases from J, the gap between germline ends came to 13 bases. CDR3 region: CASSLVSSGYYEQYF. The CDR3 coding sequence is TGTGCCAGCAGCTTAGTCTCGTCAGGATACTACGAGCAGTACTTC.

The rearrangement joins TRBV27 to TRBJ2-6; D remains unclear. V was shortened by 6 bases and J by 0 bases, with 21 bases between the two germline ends. The CDR3 contains 19 residues. The germline gives CDR1 MNHEY, CDR2 SMNVEV (reference sequence). The CDR3 nucleotides read TGTGCCAGCAGCATTACGACCGGGCGGTACCCCTCTGGGGCCAACGTCCTGACTTTC. This sequence encodes CASSITTGRYPSGANVLTF.

This chain uses TRBV10-3 with TRBJ1-4, with D uncertain. CDR3 length: 14 residues. The V gene lost 2 bases and the J gene lost 5 bases, with 9 bases spanning the gap. CDR1 is ENHRY and CDR2 is SYGVKD in the germline V gene. CDR3 loop: CAISEAGTNEKLFF. CDR3 DNA sequence: TGTGCCATCAGTGAGGCAGGTACAAATGAAAAACTGTTTTTT.